Each of the 27 T cell receptor beta chains below was sequenced from the same sample in a study of cytomegalovirus exposure and HLA in healthy donors. This PCR relied on a set of 60 Vbeta primers and 13 Jbeta primers. Generated by immunoSEQ multiplex PCR, the TCRdb table keeps only in-frame clones and is missing some. The repertoire holds more than 85,000 clones, roughly 80% seen once, with 7.7% in the top ten. What was sequenced was PBMCs. The receptor set was obtained from a woman between 50 and 59 years old in good health and CMV-seropositive.

The chain joins TRBV6-5 to TRBJ2-1; 8 bases map to TRBD2. After removal of 7 bases from V and 4 bases from J, the junction contained 6 bases not matched to a gene. The CDR3 spans 14 residues. Germline CDR1 is MNHEY and CDR2 is SVGAGI. Written as DNA, the CDR3 is TGTGCCAGCACCCGCGGGGGGAGGTACAATGAGCAGTTCTTC. Translated: CASTRGGRYNEQFF.

The rearrangement uses TRBV11-3 and TRBJ2-1; TRBD2 aligns across 8 bases. Germline-derived CDR1 and CDR2 are SGHNT and YENEEA. V gave up 5 bases and J gave up 4 bases; unmatched junction bases: 10. CDR3 length: 16 amino acids. CDR3 amino acids: CASSQDSGGSYNEQFF. The CDR3 coding sequence is TGTGCCAGCAGCCAAGACAGCGGGGGCTCTTACAATGAGCAGTTCTTC.

The chain employs TRBV5-1 and TRBJ2-5; the D gene is possibly TRBD2 (5 bases). The J call may be faulty, since TRBJ2-7 better matches the DNA end. Germline CDR1 is SGHRS and CDR2 is YFSETQ. The length of the CDR3 is 16 residues. Here the CDR3 DNA reads TGCGCCAGCAGCCTGGAAGTCGGACTCAGGTCGCACGAGCAGTACTTC. It encodes CASSLEVGLRSHEQYF.

This chain connects TRBV27 to TRBJ2-3, with D tentatively TRBD1 (5 bases). The V and J ends lost 5 bases and 0 bases respectively, with 9 bases between them. The CDR3 consists of 14 residues. From germline, CDR1 is MNHEY and CDR2 SMNVEV (reference sequence). This chain's CDR3 is CASSPQVSTDTQYF. CDR3 in DNA: TGTGCCAGCAGTCCACAGGTTAGCACAGATACGCAGTATTTT.

The V and J genes are TRBV19 and TRBJ2-1; 9 positions agree with TRBD2. CDR3 size: 14 residues. CDR1 and CDR2 from the germline V gene are LNHDA and SQIVND (reference sequence). The J segment lost 4 bases and the V segment lost 4 bases, leaving 2 bases of the junction unmatched. CDR3 nucleotides: TGTGCCAGTAGTACCAGCGGGGGGTACAATGAGCAGTTCTTC. It translates to CASSTSGGYNEQFF.

This chain uses TRBV7-8 with TRBJ1-5, with 7 nucleotides matching TRBD1. Per the germline V gene, CDR1 is SGHVS and CDR2 is FQNEAQ. CDR3 length equals 15 residues. V gave up 2 bases and J gave up 7 bases; unmatched junction bases: 8. CDR3 sequence: CASSLLQGPAQPQHF. The CDR3, as DNA: TGTGCCAGCAGCTTACTACAGGGGCCAGCGCAGCCCCAGCATTTT.

The chain employs TRBV29-1 and TRBJ1-2; weak D call: TRBD1 (6 bases). Trimming took off 0 bases at V and 5 bases at J, with 10 bases between the two ends. Germline V gene lookup returns CDR1 SQVTM and CDR2 ANQGSEA. The CDR3 is 13 amino acids. The CDR3 spells CSVEDRGGYGYTF. CDR3 in DNA: TGCAGCGTTGAAGATCGAGGGGGATATGGCTACACCTTC. The entire variable domain, with the rest obtained from reference TRBV29-1 and TRBJ1-2, is as follows: SAVISQKPSRDICQRGTSLTIQCQVDSQVTMMFWYRQQPGQSLTLIATANQGSEATYESGFVIDKFPISRPNLTFSTLTVSNMSPEDSSIYLCSVEDRGGYGYTFGSGTRLTVV.

This clone is a singleton in its sample. The V gene is TRBV15, the J gene TRBJ2-3, with 7 nucleotides matching TRBD2. This CDR3 has 14 residues. Germline V gene data show CDR1 as LNHNV and CDR2 as YYDKDF (reference sequence). V was pared by 5 bases and J by 5 bases, with 7 bases of the junction left unmatched. The CDR3 DNA reads as TGTGCCACCAGCGAGGCGGGAGTCCAAGATACGCAGTATTTT. It encodes CATSEAGVQDTQYF.

This rearrangement joins TRBV7-2 to TRBJ2-5; perhaps TRBD2 as D (6 bases). Germline V gene lookup returns CDR1 SGHTA and CDR2 FQGNSA. The CDR3 loop spans 14 amino acids. Trimming shortened V by 1 base and J by 9 bases, and 15 bases separated the two germline ends. The CDR3 DNA reads TGTGCCAGCAGCTTAGAAGGAGGGACCCATCCCCAGTACTTC. It encodes CASSLEGGTHPQYF. Based on the CDR3 plus reference TRBV7-2 and TRBJ2-5, the full variable domain is GAGVSQSPSNKVTEKGKDVELRCDPISGHTALYWYRQSLGQGLEFLIYFQGNSAPDKSGLPSDRFSAERTGGSVSTLTIQRTQQEDSAVYLCASSLEGGTHPQYFGPGTRLLVL.

The V and J genes are TRBV4-3 and TRBJ2-5; 11 bases map to TRBD2. The CDR3 spans 15 residues. Germline loops: CDR1 LGHNA, CDR2 YSLEER. The V gene end was trimmed by 1 base and the J gene end by 5 bases; junction bases not matched to a gene: 3. CDR3 loop: CASSQGTSGWETQYF. The DNA for the CDR3 is TGCGCCAGCAGCCAAGGGACTAGCGGGTGGGAGACCCAGTACTTC.

The chain carries TRBV7-2 and TRBJ1-1; D is perhaps TRBD1 (6 bases). With 4 bases removed from V and 0 bases from J, the gap between germline ends came to 18 bases. CDR3 length: 17 residues. Germline values: CDR1 SGHTA, CDR2 FQGNSA. The CDR3 nucleotides are TGTGCCAGCAGCTCGGACAGCGGCCTCCTTTTGAACACTGAAGCTTTCTTT. It yields the protein CASSSDSGLLLNTEAFF.

In this sample, this clone turned up a few times. The chain recombines TRBV6-1 with TRBJ1-6; D is undetermined. V dropped 9 bases and J dropped 0 bases, with 9 bases sitting between them. Germline CDR1 is MNHNS and CDR2 is SASEGT. The CDR3 consists of 14 residues. This CDR3 reads CASTLSSYNSPLHF. Here the CDR3 DNA reads TGTGCCAGTACGTTGAGCTCCTATAATTCACCCCTCCACTTT.

The rearrangement joins TRBV6-5 to TRBJ1-2; no definite D call. Trimming took 5 bases from V and 2 from J, leaving 12 bases between them. The germline V gene has CDR1 MNHEY and CDR2 SVGAGI. The CDR3 spans 14 residues. CDR3 DNA sequence: TGTGCCAGCAGTACCCGTGGAGGGAACTATGGCTACACCTTC. Its protein product is CASSTRGGNYGYTF.

This sequence joins TRBV10-3 and TRBJ2-7; 9 positions agree with TRBD1. The CDR3 runs to 15 residues. Trimming removed 3 bases from V and 3 bases from J; junction bases left unmatched: 6. Per the germline V gene, CDR1 is ENHRY and CDR2 is SYGVKD. The CDR3 reads CAISEEGQGYYEQYF. The CDR3 DNA reads as TGTGCCATCAGTGAAGAAGGACAGGGGTACTACGAGCAGTACTTC.

The CDR3 sequence is CASSQARQRLEAPLHF. The CDR3 DNA follows: TGCGCCAGCAGCCAAGCCCGACAGAGACTTGAGGCACCCCTCCACTTT. This sequence joins TRBV4-3 and TRBJ1-6; D may be TRBD1 (5 bases). The CDR3 runs 16 residues. The V gene lost 1 base and the J gene lost 11 bases, with 18 bases spanning the gap. From germline, CDR1 is LGHNA and CDR2 YSLEER.

J is TRBJ2-3 and V is TRBV9; 11 bases fit TRBD2. V lost 3 bases, J lost 5 bases, and 8 bases stayed unmatched. The germline V gene has CDR1 SGDLS and CDR2 YYNGEE. This CDR3 is built from 16 residues. The CDR3 region has the DNA TGTGCCAGCAGCGCCGGACTAGCGGGTTTTAAAGATACGCAGTATTTT. Translating gives CASSAGLAGFKDTQYF.

This clone was recorded a few times. The chain couples TRBV5-6 to TRBJ1-1; no firm D call. There are 15 residues in the CDR3. V was clipped by 5 bases and J by 4 bases, with 18 bases between them. Germline CDR1 is SGHDT and CDR2 is YYEEEE. Here the CDR3 reads CASRNRELILTEAFF. The CDR3 coding sequence is TGTGCCAGCAGGAACCGGGAGCTAATACTCACTGAAGCTTTCTTT.

The rearrangement links TRBV5-1 to TRBJ2-3, with 7 bases fitting TRBD1. The CDR3 extends over 15 amino acids. The germline gives CDR1 SGHRS, CDR2 YFSETQ. V was pared by 5 bases and J by 3 bases, with 9 bases of the junction left unmatched. In nucleotides, the CDR3 is TGCGCCAGCAGACTTACCGGGACAGATACAGATACGCAGTATTTT. The encoded protein is CASRLTGTDTDTQYF.

The CDR3 nucleotides read TGTGCCAGCTCCGACACTCCTCTTGGCACAGATACGCAGTATTTT. This sequence encodes CASSDTPLGTDTQYF. The rearrangement links TRBV27 to TRBJ2-3; D not certain. CDR1 and CDR2 (germline): MNHEY, SMNVEV (reference sequence). Trimming took 8 bases from V and 1 from J, leaving 16 bases between them. The CDR3 is made up of 15 amino acids.

The chain's CDR3 is CASSLEPTQETQYF. For the CDR3, the DNA is TGCGCCAGCAGCTTGGAGCCGACACAAGAGACCCAGTACTTC. This chain links TRBV5-1 with TRBJ2-5; no firm D call. This CDR3 contains 14 residues. The germline V gene has CDR1 SGHRS and CDR2 YFSETQ. V lost 0 bases, J lost 2 bases, and 8 bases lay in between.

This clone has a handful of counts. The genes are TRBV10-1 and TRBJ2-1, with D unresolved. CDR1 is WNHNN, CDR2 SYGVQD, per germline (reference sequence). This CDR3 is built from 8 residues. Trimming cost V 8 bases and J 10 bases, with 3 bases left between them. The CDR3 DNA sequence: TGCGCCAGCCGGGAGCAGTTCTTC. Residues: CASREQFF.

The chain links TRBV13 to TRBJ2-3; TRBD2 might be the D (5 bases). Between the trimmed V and J ends, which lost 0 bases and 0 bases, there was a span of 13 bases. CDR1 and CDR2 (germline): PRHDT, FYEKMQ (reference sequence). CDR3 length: 17 residues. The CDR3 is CASSLGGQRPSTDTQYF. CDR3 DNA sequence: TGTGCCAGCAGCTTAGGAGGCCAGCGGCCTAGCACAGATACGCAGTATTTT.

The chain uses TRBV6-5 and TRBJ2-3, with D uncertain. Trimming took 4 bases from V and 0 from J, leaving 8 bases between them. Germline CDR1 MNHEY, CDR2 SVGAGI. The CDR3 is 14 residues long. CDR3 loop: CASSFQTSTDTQYF. The CDR3, as DNA: TGTGCCAGCAGTTTTCAGACTAGCACAGATACGCAGTATTTT.

V usage is TRBV2 and J usage is TRBJ2-1; maybe TRBD1 (5 bases). The CDR3 totals 13 residues. With 7 bases removed from V and 10 bases from J, the gap between germline ends came to 17 bases. Germline V gene lookup returns CDR1 SNHLY and CDR2 FYNNEI. The CDR3 DNA sequence: TGTGCCAGCAACCCCGTGGGGCGCTTCGAGCAGTTCTTC. Encoded protein: CASNPVGRFEQFF.

This clone was observed a single time. The J gene is TRBJ1-5, the V gene TRBV7-2; D is uncertain. This CDR3 contains 12 residues. The V and J ends lost 5 bases and 7 bases respectively, with 9 bases between them. The germline CDR1 and CDR2 sequences are SGHTA and FQGNSA. The CDR3 sequence: CASSGEGQPQHF. CDR3 DNA: TGTGCCAGCAGCGGGGAGGGACAGCCCCAGCATTTT.

CDR3 DNA sequence: TGTGCCGGGGGGGGGTCCCTAGAAACAGATACGCAGTATTTT. Its protein product is CAGGGSLETDTQYF. V usage is TRBV2 and J usage is TRBJ2-3; 7 nucleotides agree with TRBD2. Germline trimming cut 11 bases from V and 3 bases from J; bases unmatched to any gene: 11. This CDR3 spans 14 amino acids. Germline lookup yields CDR1 SNHLY and CDR2 FYNNEI.

The chain combines TRBV4-3 with TRBJ2-7, with D unclear. V dropped 1 base and J dropped 2 bases, with 12 bases sitting between them. The CDR3 consists of 15 residues. Germline-derived CDR1 and CDR2 are LGHNA and YSLEER. CDR3 loop: CASSQGSRPTYEQYF. Written as DNA, the CDR3 is TGCGCCAGCAGCCAAGGGTCCAGGCCGACCTACGAGCAGTACTTC.